This TCR beta chain was sequenced in a study of blood T cell repertoires in COVID-19. Study as a whole: There were acute and convalescent COVID-19 samples, and they came from the United States, Italy and Spain. Sample material is recorded as cDNA or gDNA derived from T cells, B-cell-depleted T cells, or PBMCs.

The Seattle patients, enrolled during active infection, were followed longitudinally. Losses at the gene ends were 3 bases for V and 8 bases for J; bases not matched to a gene: 5. CDR3 size: 13 residues. Germline CDR1 is LNHDA and CDR2 is SQIVND (reference sequence). Original processing notes: Reference gene primer amplification gave nucleated cell count estimates. TCRdb keeps only in-frame clones here, not all; method: immunoSEQ multiplex PCR. The V and J calls and clone size are taken from that table; D and trimming were inferred from the DNA. In the table there are 180,000 or so clones, about 83% of which are singletons.

The chain couples TRBV19 to TRBJ1-2; TRBD1 matches at 8 bases. The TCR sequence derives from a person aged 70 to 85 with COVID-19, enrolled during active disease. The specimen sequenced was peripheral blood. CDR3 region: CASSMTGEWGYTF. In DNA form, the CDR3 reads TGTGCCAGTAGTATGACAGGGGAGTGGGGCTACACCTTC. Full variable domain (outside the CDR3, taken from reference TRBV19 and TRBJ1-2): DGGITQSPKYLFRKEGQNVTLSCEQNLNHDAMYWYRQDPGQGLRLIYYSQIVNDFQKGDIAEGYSVSREKKESFPLTVTSAQKNPTAFYLCASSMTGEWGYTFGSGTRLTVV.